This T cell receptor beta chain was documented in a study of cytomegalovirus exposure and HLA in healthy donors. Findings and limits, study-wide: Segments of the TCR beta V type were, in most cases, productive about 87% or about 30% of the time in an earlier analysis.

Participants comprised healthy donors of bone marrow. The PCR employed 60 Vbeta primers together with 13 Jbeta primers. Profiled with immunoSEQ multiplex PCR; TCRdb holds only in-frame clones, not every one. The data show 130,000 to 150,000 clones, and the top ten clones hold roughly 2.7%. To note about this clone: Its specificity is not known.

The source material was PBMCs. The clonotype was recovered from a man between 35 and 55 years old in good health and CMV-seronegative.

CDR3 region: CASSAILAGGNYEQYF. The CDR3 DNA sequence: TGTGCCAGCAGCGCGATACTAGCGGGGGGGAACTACGAGCAGTACTTC. The chain uses TRBV7-9 and TRBJ2-7, with 13 bases identical to TRBD2. The CDR3 covers 16 residues. The germline CDR1 and CDR2 sequences are SEHNR and FQNEAQ (reference sequence). V lost 5 bases, J lost 3 bases, and 7 bases stayed unmatched. Filled out from reference TRBV7-9 and TRBJ2-7, the complete variable domain reads DTGVSQNPRHKITKRGQNVTFRCDPISEHNRLYWYRQTLGQGPEFLTYFQNEAQLEKSRLLSDRFSAERPKGSFSTLEIQRTEQGDSAMYLCASSAILAGGNYEQYFGPGTRLTVT.